A selection of T cell receptor beta chains follows, all from one sample in a study of cytomegalovirus exposure and HLA in healthy donors. Sequenced by immunoSEQ multiplex PCR; TCRdb stores in-frame clones only, minus some. The sample yields roughly 190,000 clones, 77% seen once. The sample consisted of PBMCs. These receptors all stem from a female donor in good health and CMV-seronegative. Each CDR3 is given with its conserved first and last residue. A D gene is named only where the DNA matches it firmly. A row's size may be missing; if present it is once, few, many or a size class.

V gene	J gene	D gene	clone size	CDR3 protein	CDR3 DNA
TRBV7-2	TRBJ1-2	TRBD1	NA	CASSGRQGLNYGYTF	TGTGCCAGCAGCGGGCGACAGGGGTTAAACTATGGCTACACCTTC
TRBV5-1	TRBJ2-1	TRBD2	NA	CASSGALAGDEQFF	TGCGCCAGCAGCGGGGCACTAGCGGGGGATGAGCAGTTCTTC
TRBV14	TRBJ2-7	NA	once	CASSQGRVSSYEQYF	TGTGCCAGCAGCCAAGGGAGGGTAAGCTCCTACGAGCAGTACTTC
TRBV30	TRBJ2-2	NA	NA	CAWRTGFTGELFF	TGTGCCTGGAGAACAGGCTTCACCGGGGAGCTGTTTTTT
TRBV4-1	TRBJ2-3	TRBD2	NA	CASSQAVAGLQEDTQYF	TGCGCCAGCAGCCAAGCCGTAGCGGGGCTACAGGAAGATACGCAGTATTTT
TRBV4-2	TRBJ2-1	TRBD2	NA	CASTPTRGAYEQFF	TGTGCCAGCACTCCGACGCGGGGGGCCTATGAGCAGTTCTTC
TRBV5-1	TRBJ2-5	NA	NA	CASSLGGGTGRQETQYF	TGCGCCAGCAGCTTGGGAGGGGGAACCGGACGCCAAGAGACCCAGTACTTC
TRBV27	TRBJ1-2	NA	NA	CASSFMDSYYGYTF	TGTGCCAGCAGTTTCATGGACAGCTACTATGGCTACACCTTC
TRBV7-3	TRBJ1-2	NA	NA	CASSPGGEGKGYTF	TGTGCCAGCAGCCCGGGGGGGGAGGGAAAGGGCTACACCTTC
TRBV4-1	TRBJ2-3	NA	NA	CASSQENRPGTQYF	TGCGCCAGCAGCCAAGAGAATAGGCCAGGCACGCAGTATTTT
TRBV7-9	TRBJ2-1	TRBD2	NA	CASSGGGAANEQFF	TGTGCCAGCAGCGGCGGGGGGGCGGCCAATGAGCAGTTCTTC
TRBV5-1	TRBJ2-3	NA	NA	CASSPRGHSTDTQYF	TGCGCCAGCAGCCCCCGAGGGCACAGCACAGATACGCAGTATTTT
TRBV5-1	TRBJ2-6	NA	NA	CASSLVGGAHTSGANVLTF	TGCGCCAGCAGCTTGGTGGGGGGGGCCCATACCTCTGGGGCCAACGTCCTGACTTTC
TRBV10-3	TRBJ2-3	TRBD1	few	CAISEATGNTDTQYF	TGTGCCATCAGTGAGGCGACAGGGAATACAGATACGCAGTATTTT
TRBV19	TRBJ1-5	NA	NA	CASSIIAGSNQPQHF	TGTGCCAGTAGTATTATAGCGGGAAGCAATCAGCCCCAGCATTTT
TRBV15	TRBJ2-7	TRBD1	NA	CATSRRDRGAYEQYF	TGTGCCACCAGCCGCCGGGACAGGGGTGCCTACGAGCAGTACTTC
TRBV7-3	TRBJ1-6	NA	NA	CASSFGTNNSPLHF	TGTGCCAGCAGCTTCGGGACTAATAATTCACCCCTCCACTTT
TRBV29-1	TRBJ1-1	NA	NA	CSVAEVATEAFF	TGCAGCGTTGCCGAAGTAGCCACTGAAGCTTTCTTT
TRBV28	TRBJ2-5	NA	NA	CASSPAGHPQETQYF	TGTGCCAGCAGCCCAGCGGGACACCCCCAAGAGACCCAGTACTTC
TRBV4-2	TRBJ2-7	NA	NA	CASSQTSRDSSYEQYF	TGTGCCAGCAGCCAAACCTCCCGAGACAGCTCCTACGAGCAGTACTTC
TRBV5-1	TRBJ2-5	NA	NA	CASSLGHGETQYF	TGCGCCAGCAGCTTGGGACACGGAGAGACCCAGTACTTC
TRBV25-1	TRBJ1-6	NA	NA	CASSGRGISPLHF	TGTGCCAGCAGTGGCAGGGGAATTTCACCCCTCCACTTT
TRBV6-4	TRBJ2-2	TRBD1	NA	CASSRTGGFSLNTGELFF	TGTGCCAGCAGTCGGACAGGGGGCTTTAGCTTGAACACCGGGGAGCTGTTTTTT
TRBV7-2	TRBJ2-1	NA	NA	CASSLSPAVHEQFF	TGTGCCAGCAGCTTATCACCCGCGGTCCATGAGCAGTTCTTC
TRBV2	TRBJ2-7	TRBD2	few	CASSAGTSGIYEQYF	TGTGCCAGCAGTGCCGGGACTAGCGGGATTTACGAGCAGTACTTC
TRBV1	TRBJ1-3	NA	NA	CTSSQVFPDSGGNTIYF	TGCACCAGCAGCCAAGTTTTTCCGGACAGCGGTGGAAACACCATATATTTT
TRBV5-1	TRBJ2-3	NA	NA	CASLREGHTDTQYF	TGCGCCAGCCTACGGGAAGGGCACACAGATACGCAGTATTTT
TRBV7-9	TRBJ1-1	NA	NA	CASSDSRQAFF	TGTGCCAGCAGCGATTCTAGGCAAGCTTTCTTT
TRBV9	TRBJ1-2	NA	NA	CASSVGGWDGYTF	TGTGCCAGCAGCGTAGGAGGGTGGGATGGCTACACCTTC
TRBV19	TRBJ2-2	NA	once	CASSIARGSGELFF	TGTGCCAGTAGTATAGCCAGGGGTTCTGGGGAGCTGTTTTTT
TRBV10-3	TRBJ2-7	TRBD2	NA	CAINGGGAVEQYF	TGTGCCATCAACGGCGGGGGGGCCGTCGAGCAGTACTTC
TRBV27	TRBJ2-1	NA	NA	CASSLSGEGAYNEQFF	TGTGCCAGCAGTTTGTCAGGGGAGGGAGCCTACAATGAGCAGTTCTTC
TRBV7-2	TRBJ1-5	TRBD1	once	CASSSGLQGGPQHF	TGTGCCAGCAGCTCAGGACTACAGGGGGGGCCCCAGCATTTT